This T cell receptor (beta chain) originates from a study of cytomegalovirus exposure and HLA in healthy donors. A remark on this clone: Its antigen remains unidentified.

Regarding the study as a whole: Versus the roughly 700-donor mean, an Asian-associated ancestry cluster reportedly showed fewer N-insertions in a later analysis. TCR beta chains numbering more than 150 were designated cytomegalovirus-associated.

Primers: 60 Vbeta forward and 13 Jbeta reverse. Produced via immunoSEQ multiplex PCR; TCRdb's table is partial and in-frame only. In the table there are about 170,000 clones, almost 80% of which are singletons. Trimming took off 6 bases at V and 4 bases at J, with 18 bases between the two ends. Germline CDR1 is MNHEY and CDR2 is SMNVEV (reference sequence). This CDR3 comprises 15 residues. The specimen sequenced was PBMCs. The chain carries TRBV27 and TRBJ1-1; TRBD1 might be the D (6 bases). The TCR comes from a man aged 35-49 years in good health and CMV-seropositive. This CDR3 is CASRSRQGGGTEAFF. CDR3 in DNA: TGTGCCAGCAGGTCACGACAAGGGGGTGGCACTGAAGCTTTCTTT.